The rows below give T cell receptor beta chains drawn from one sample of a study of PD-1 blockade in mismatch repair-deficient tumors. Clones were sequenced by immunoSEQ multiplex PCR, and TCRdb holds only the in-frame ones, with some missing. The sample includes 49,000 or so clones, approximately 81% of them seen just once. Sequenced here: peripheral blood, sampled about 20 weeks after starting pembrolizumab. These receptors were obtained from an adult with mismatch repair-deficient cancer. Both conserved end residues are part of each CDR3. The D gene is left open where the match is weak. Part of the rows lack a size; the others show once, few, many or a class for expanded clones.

CDR3aa: CASMGSGTYEQYF
CDR3nt: TGTGCCAGCATGGGAAGCGGGACCTACGAGCAGTACTTC
j_gene: TRBJ2-7
abundance: -
d_gene: TRBD2
v_gene: TRBV6-5

CDR3aa: CASSLTWSRRGYTF
CDR3nt: TGTGCCAGTAGTCTGACTTGGTCGCGGCGTGGCTACACCTTC
j_gene: TRBJ1-2
abundance: -
d_gene: -
v_gene: TRBV19

CDR3aa: CASSQVRGSNQPQHF
CDR3nt: TGCGCCAGCAGCCAAGTGCGAGGGAGCAATCAGCCCCAGCATTTT
j_gene: TRBJ1-5
abundance: -
d_gene: -
v_gene: TRBV4-1

CDR3aa: CASSPGVARGDEQFF
CDR3nt: TGTGCCAGCAGTCCCGGGGTAGCGAGGGGCGATGAGCAGTTCTTC
j_gene: TRBJ2-1
abundance: -
d_gene: -
v_gene: TRBV6-5

CDR3aa: CASSYSGSYYGYTF
CDR3nt: TGTGCCAGCAGTTACTCGGGAAGTTACTATGGCTACACCTTC
j_gene: TRBJ1-2
abundance: -
d_gene: -
v_gene: TRBV6-5

CDR3aa: CASSSEAQLYGYTF
CDR3nt: TGTGCCAGCAGCTCCGAGGCACAGCTCTATGGCTACACCTTC
j_gene: TRBJ1-2
abundance: -
d_gene: -
v_gene: TRBV7-8

CDR3aa: CAWIAVTEAFF
CDR3nt: TGTGCCTGGATCGCCGTCACTGAAGCTTTCTTT
j_gene: TRBJ1-1
abundance: -
d_gene: -
v_gene: TRBV30

CDR3aa: CASSLLPVPKAEQFF
CDR3nt: TGCGCCAGCAGCTTACTACCCGTACCCAAGGCTGAGCAGTTCTTC
j_gene: TRBJ2-1
abundance: -
d_gene: -
v_gene: TRBV5-1

CDR3aa: CASSEFSGVGADTQYF
CDR3nt: TGTGCCAGCAGTGAATTCAGCGGGGTGGGCGCAGATACGCAGTATTTT
j_gene: TRBJ2-3
abundance: -
d_gene: TRBD2
v_gene: TRBV25-1

CDR3aa: CASSPPAGSSYNEQFF
CDR3nt: TGTGCCAGCAGCCCCCCCGCGGGGTCTTCCTACAATGAGCAGTTCTTC
j_gene: TRBJ2-1
abundance: -
d_gene: -
v_gene: TRBV13

CDR3aa: CASSSGGSNQPQHF
CDR3nt: TGTGCCAGCAGTTCGGGGGGCAGCAATCAGCCCCAGCATTTT
j_gene: TRBJ1-5
abundance: -
d_gene: -
v_gene: TRBV27

CDR3aa: CASSLDGGFHNEQFF
CDR3nt: TGTGCCAGCAGCTTAGATGGGGGGTTCCACAATGAGCAGTTCTTC
j_gene: TRBJ2-1
abundance: -
d_gene: -
v_gene: TRBV11-2

CDR3aa: CASSPGPSYEQYF
CDR3nt: TGTGCCAGCAGCCCCGGGCCCTCCTACGAGCAGTACTTC
j_gene: TRBJ2-7
abundance: -
d_gene: -
v_gene: TRBV9

CDR3aa: CASCASSYEQYF
CDR3nt: TGTGCCAGCTGTGCCTCTTCCTACGAGCAGTACTTC
j_gene: TRBJ2-7
abundance: once
d_gene: -
v_gene: TRBV6-6

CDR3aa: CASSLFGFGTDTQYF
CDR3nt: TGTGCCAGCAGCTTATTTGGTTTTGGCACAGATACGCAGTATTTT
j_gene: TRBJ2-3
abundance: -
d_gene: -
v_gene: TRBV7-6

CDR3aa: CASTELEGARSEAFF
CDR3nt: TGTGCCAGCACCGAGCTAGAGGGAGCACGGTCTGAAGCTTTCTTT
j_gene: TRBJ1-1
abundance: -
d_gene: -
v_gene: TRBV7-9

CDR3aa: CASSESETSSYEQYF
CDR3nt: TGTGCCAGCAGTGAATCGGAGACTAGCTCCTACGAGCAGTACTTC
j_gene: TRBJ2-7
abundance: -
d_gene: -
v_gene: TRBV6-1

CDR3aa: CASSYLSGGNYEQYF
CDR3nt: TGTGCCAGCAGTTACTTATCGGGGGGCAACTACGAGCAGTACTTC
j_gene: TRBJ2-7
abundance: once
d_gene: -
v_gene: TRBV6-6

CDR3aa: CASSPGGLGELFF
CDR3nt: TGTGCCAGCAGCCCGGGGGGGCTCGGGGAGCTGTTTTTT
j_gene: TRBJ2-2
abundance: -
d_gene: TRBD2
v_gene: TRBV5-6

CDR3aa: CASRPTATSTDTQYF
CDR3nt: TGTGCCAGCAGACCTACAGCTACTAGCACAGATACGCAGTATTTT
j_gene: TRBJ2-3
abundance: -
d_gene: -
v_gene: TRBV9

CDR3aa: CASRTSGNEQYF
CDR3nt: TGTGCCAGTAGAACCTCCGGGAACGAGCAGTACTTC
j_gene: TRBJ2-7
abundance: -
d_gene: -
v_gene: TRBV19

CDR3aa: CASSPGLAGGLTGELFF
CDR3nt: TGTGCCAGCAGCCCGGGACTAGCGGGGGGACTCACCGGGGAGCTGTTTTTT
j_gene: TRBJ2-2
abundance: once
d_gene: TRBD2
v_gene: TRBV11-3

CDR3aa: CASSLAAGDNYGYTF
CDR3nt: TGTGCCAGCAGCTTAGCAGCAGGGGATAACTATGGCTACACCTTC
j_gene: TRBJ1-2
abundance: many
d_gene: -
v_gene: TRBV7-2

CDR3aa: CASSVIQGAHTQYF
CDR3nt: TGTGCCAGCAGCGTAATACAGGGGGCCCATACGCAGTATTTT
j_gene: TRBJ2-3
abundance: -
d_gene: TRBD1
v_gene: TRBV9

CDR3aa: CASSHTGAVPSGANVLTF
CDR3nt: TGTGCCAGCAGCCACACAGGGGCAGTCCCCTCTGGGGCCAACGTCCTGACTTTC
j_gene: TRBJ2-6
abundance: -
d_gene: TRBD1
v_gene: TRBV7-6

CDR3aa: CASSYSPGAGQPQHF
CDR3nt: TGTGCCAGCAGTTACTCTCCAGGGGCGGGTCAGCCCCAGCATTTT
j_gene: TRBJ1-5
abundance: once
d_gene: -
v_gene: TRBV6-5

CDR3aa: CASSPNLWPMNTEAFF
CDR3nt: TGTGCCAGCAGCCCTAACCTATGGCCGATGAACACTGAAGCTTTCTTT
j_gene: TRBJ1-1
abundance: -
d_gene: -
v_gene: TRBV13

CDR3aa: CASSYGSGGDQYF
CDR3nt: TGTGCCAGCAGCTACGGATCGGGTGGAGACCAGTACTTC
j_gene: TRBJ2-5
abundance: -
d_gene: -
v_gene: TRBV9

CDR3aa: CASSLAGTTSYNEQFF
CDR3nt: TGCGCCAGCAGCTTGGCCGGGACTACCTCCTACAATGAGCAGTTCTTC
j_gene: TRBJ2-1
abundance: -
d_gene: TRBD2
v_gene: TRBV5-1

CDR3aa: CATSRDPGYADTQYF
CDR3nt: TGTGCCACCAGCAGAGATCCCGGGTATGCAGATACGCAGTATTTT
j_gene: TRBJ2-3
abundance: -
d_gene: -
v_gene: TRBV15

CDR3aa: CASSLRGVGVAGGRTDTQYF
CDR3nt: TGCGCCAGCAGCTTGAGGGGAGTGGGAGTAGCGGGAGGGCGCACAGATACGCAGTATTTT
j_gene: TRBJ2-3
abundance: -
d_gene: TRBD2
v_gene: TRBV5-1

CDR3aa: CASGRGVDEQYF
CDR3nt: TGTGCCAGCGGCAGGGGGGTTGACGAGCAGTACTTC
j_gene: TRBJ2-7
abundance: -
d_gene: -
v_gene: TRBV5-5

CDR3aa: CASSDLKDGYTF
CDR3nt: TGCGCCAGCAGTGACCTTAAGGATGGCTACACCTTC
j_gene: TRBJ1-2
abundance: -
d_gene: -
v_gene: TRBV10-2

CDR3aa: CASSLPADSTDTQYF
CDR3nt: TGTGCCAGCAGCCTCCCAGCGGATAGCACAGATACGCAGTATTTT
j_gene: TRBJ2-3
abundance: -
d_gene: -
v_gene: TRBV6-6

CDR3aa: CASSHSGRADGEQFF
CDR3nt: TGCGCCAGCAGCCATAGCGGGAGAGCCGATGGTGAGCAGTTCTTC
j_gene: TRBJ2-1
abundance: -
d_gene: TRBD2
v_gene: TRBV5-1

CDR3aa: CASSFGGLAGGPYPYEQYF
CDR3nt: TGTGCCAGCAGCTTCGGAGGACTAGCGGGAGGGCCTTACCCCTACGAGCAGTACTTC
j_gene: TRBJ2-7
abundance: once
d_gene: TRBD2
v_gene: TRBV13

CDR3aa: CASSSGQEPEEAFF
CDR3nt: TGCGCCAGCAGCAGCGGACAGGAACCGGAGGAAGCTTTCTTT
j_gene: TRBJ1-1
abundance: -
d_gene: TRBD1
v_gene: TRBV5-1

CDR3aa: CASSFVPNTEAFF
CDR3nt: TGTGCCAGCAGCTTCGTCCCAAACACTGAAGCTTTCTTT
j_gene: TRBJ1-1
abundance: once
d_gene: -
v_gene: TRBV5-6

CDR3aa: CAISVVWDGRQISHEQFF
CDR3nt: TGTGCCATCAGTGTGGTATGGGACGGAAGGCAGATCTCCCATGAGCAGTTCTTC
j_gene: TRBJ2-1
abundance: once
d_gene: -
v_gene: TRBV10-3

CDR3aa: CASRKGTNEKLFF
CDR3nt: TGTGCCAGCAGGAAAGGGACTAATGAAAAACTGTTTTTT
j_gene: TRBJ1-4
abundance: -
d_gene: -
v_gene: TRBV27

CDR3aa: CASSLGGEKLFF
CDR3nt: TGTGCCAGCAGCTTAGGGGGTGAAAAACTGTTTTTT
j_gene: TRBJ1-4
abundance: -
d_gene: -
v_gene: TRBV11-3

CDR3aa: CAISRGLMQETQYF
CDR3nt: TGTGCCATCTCGCGCGGACTAATGCAAGAGACCCAGTACTTC
j_gene: TRBJ2-5
abundance: once
d_gene: -
v_gene: TRBV6-1

CDR3aa: CASRASLNTEAFF
CDR3nt: TGTGCCAGTCGAGCTTCATTGAACACTGAAGCTTTCTTT
j_gene: TRBJ1-1
abundance: -
d_gene: -
v_gene: TRBV19

CDR3aa: CASSRVLGTEAFF
CDR3nt: TGTGCCAGCAGCAGGGTGTTGGGCACTGAAGCTTTCTTT
j_gene: TRBJ1-1
abundance: few
d_gene: -
v_gene: TRBV14

CDR3aa: CASSQGSQGSSYEQYF
CDR3nt: TGCGCCAGCAGCCAAGGATCACAGGGGAGCTCCTACGAGCAGTACTTC
j_gene: TRBJ2-7
abundance: -
d_gene: TRBD1
v_gene: TRBV4-3

CDR3aa: CASSFLAQWGVDTDTQYF
CDR3nt: TGTGCCAGCAGCTTCCTAGCTCAGTGGGGCGTTGACACAGATACGCAGTATTTT
j_gene: TRBJ2-3
abundance: -
d_gene: -
v_gene: TRBV5-6

CDR3aa: CATSRGGGRADNEQFF
CDR3nt: TGTGCCACCAGCAGAGGGGGCGGGAGGGCCGACAATGAGCAGTTCTTC
j_gene: TRBJ2-1
abundance: once
d_gene: TRBD2
v_gene: TRBV15

CDR3aa: CAGTGQGNQPQHF
CDR3nt: TGTGCCGGAACAGGACAGGGGAATCAGCCCCAGCATTTT
j_gene: TRBJ1-5
abundance: few
d_gene: TRBD1
v_gene: TRBV2

CDR3aa: CASSPTPGGEAFF
CDR3nt: TGTGCCAGTTCTCCGACGCCCGGGGGTGAAGCTTTCTTT
j_gene: TRBJ1-1
abundance: -
d_gene: -
v_gene: TRBV19

CDR3aa: CASIGTSSDNEQFF
CDR3nt: TGTGCCAGCATTGGGACTAGCTCCGACAATGAGCAGTTCTTC
j_gene: TRBJ2-1
abundance: -
d_gene: TRBD2
v_gene: TRBV6-6